This T cell receptor beta chain was observed in a study of CD8+CD57+ T cells in acquired aplastic anemia. Previously, flow cytometry had revealed CD8+CD57+ cell expansion in the patients chosen for sequencing. Patients had received no therapy at the time of blood sampling. Using genomic DNA as the template, TCR beta VDJ and CDR3 profiling was carried out. TCRdb re-analysed the reads in MiXCR, keeping a single row per CDR3 protein. The sample contains 200,000 or so distinct CDR3 sequences, approximately 50% of which appear only once. The sequence was obtained from a human donor with aplastic anemia. What was sequenced was sorted CD4+, CD8+, or CD8+CD57+ T cells (not recorded which) from PBMCs.

The CDR3, as DNA: TGCAGTGCTGGGACTAGTTACGGCTACGAGCAGTACTTC. Protein sequence: CSAGTSYGYEQYF. The chain combines TRBV20-1 with TRBJ2-7; TRBD2 aligns across 8 bases. Per the germline V gene, CDR1 is DFQATT and CDR2 is SNEGSKA (reference sequence). The CDR3 sequence is 13 residues long. With 5 bases clipped from V and 3 bases from J, the junction kept 6 bases outside the gene matches.